This TCR beta chain was obtained from a study of cytomegalovirus exposure and HLA in healthy donors. The PCR used 60 Vbeta and 13 Jbeta primers. TCRdb's table, derived via immunoSEQ multiplex PCR, lists solely in-frame clones and lacks some. The sample holds roughly 150,000 clones, around 78% seen once. Each of the donors was a healthy bone marrow donor. This clone was detected a few times. V shed 4 bases and J shed 3 bases, with 10 bases lying between them. Germline V lookup: CDR1 SEHNR, CDR2 FQNEAQ (reference sequence). This CDR3 is built from 13 residues. This rearrangement joins TRBV7-9 to TRBJ2-7, with unresolved D. Sequences were obtained from PBMCs. The sequence came from a woman between 40 and 50 years old in good health and CMV-seropositive. The CDR3: CASSSSNGYEQYF. CDR3 nucleotide sequence: TGTGCCAGCAGCTCCTCTAACGGCTACGAGCAGTACTTC. Full variable domain (rest looked up from reference TRBV7-9 and TRBJ2-7): DTGVSQNPRHKITKRGQNVTFRCDPISEHNRLYWYRQTLGQGPEFLTYFQNEAQLEKSRLLSDRFSAERPKGSFSTLEIQRTEQGDSAMYLCASSSSNGYEQYFGPGTRLTVT.